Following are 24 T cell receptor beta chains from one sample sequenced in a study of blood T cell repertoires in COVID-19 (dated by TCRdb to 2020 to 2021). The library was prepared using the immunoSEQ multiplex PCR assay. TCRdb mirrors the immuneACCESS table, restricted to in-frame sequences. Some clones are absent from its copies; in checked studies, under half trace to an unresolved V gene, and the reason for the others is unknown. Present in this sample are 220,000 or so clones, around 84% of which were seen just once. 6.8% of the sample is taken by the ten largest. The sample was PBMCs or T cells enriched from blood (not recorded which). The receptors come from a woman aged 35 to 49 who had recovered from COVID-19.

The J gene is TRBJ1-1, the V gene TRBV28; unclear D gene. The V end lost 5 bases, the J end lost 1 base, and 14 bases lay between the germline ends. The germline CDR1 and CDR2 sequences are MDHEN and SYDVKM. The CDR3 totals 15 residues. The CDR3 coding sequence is TGTGCCAGCAGTCGATCTCATGCAGGGAACACTGAAGCTTTCTTT. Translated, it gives CASSRSHAGNTEAFF.

This CDR3 reads CASSEWRAGGTDTQYF. In DNA, the CDR3 is TGTGCCAGCAGTGAGTGGAGGGCGGGTGGCACAGATACGCAGTATTTT. V usage is TRBV2 and J usage is TRBJ2-3; D might be TRBD2 (6 bases). The CDR3 runs to 16 residues. CDR1 is SNHLY and CDR2 is FYNNEI in the germline V gene. V lost 3 bases, J lost 1 base, and 14 bases lay in between.

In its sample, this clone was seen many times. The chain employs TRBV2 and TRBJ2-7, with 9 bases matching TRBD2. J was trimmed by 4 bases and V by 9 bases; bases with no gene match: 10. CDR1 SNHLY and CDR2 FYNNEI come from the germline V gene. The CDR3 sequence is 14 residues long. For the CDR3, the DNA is TGTGCCAGTAAGACCGGGACTAGCACGTACGAGCAGTACTTC. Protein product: CASKTGTSTYEQYF.

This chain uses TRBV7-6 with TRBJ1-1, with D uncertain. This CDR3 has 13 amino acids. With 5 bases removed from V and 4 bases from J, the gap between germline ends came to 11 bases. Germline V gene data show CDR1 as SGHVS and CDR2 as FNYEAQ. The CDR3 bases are TGTGCCAGCAGCCAAACTGGGAGCACTGAAGCTTTCTTT. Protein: CASSQTGSTEAFF.

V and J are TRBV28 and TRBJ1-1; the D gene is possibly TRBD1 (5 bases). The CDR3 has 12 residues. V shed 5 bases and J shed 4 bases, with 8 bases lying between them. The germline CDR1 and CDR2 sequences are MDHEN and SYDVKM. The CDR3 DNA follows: TGTGCCAGCAGTACGGGGGGCACTGAAGCTTTCTTT. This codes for CASSTGGTEAFF.

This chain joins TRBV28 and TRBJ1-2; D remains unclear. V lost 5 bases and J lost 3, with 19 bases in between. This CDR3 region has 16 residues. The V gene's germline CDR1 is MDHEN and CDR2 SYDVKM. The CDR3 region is CASSTLGRAGDYGYTF. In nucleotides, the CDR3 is TGTGCCAGCAGTACACTAGGGCGGGCGGGTGACTATGGCTACACCTTC.

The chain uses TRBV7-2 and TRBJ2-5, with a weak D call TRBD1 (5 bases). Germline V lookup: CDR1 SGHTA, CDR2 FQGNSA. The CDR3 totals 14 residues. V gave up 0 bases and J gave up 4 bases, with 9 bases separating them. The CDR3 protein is CASSLAGARETQYF. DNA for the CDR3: TGTGCCAGCAGCTTAGCAGGGGCGCGAGAGACCCAGTACTTC.

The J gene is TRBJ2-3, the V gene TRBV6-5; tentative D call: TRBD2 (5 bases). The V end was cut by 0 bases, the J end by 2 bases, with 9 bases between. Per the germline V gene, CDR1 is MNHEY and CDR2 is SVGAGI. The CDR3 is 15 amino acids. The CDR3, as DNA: TGTGCCAGCAGTTACTCCGGACTCGACACAGATACGCAGTATTTT. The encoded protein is CASSYSGLDTDTQYF.

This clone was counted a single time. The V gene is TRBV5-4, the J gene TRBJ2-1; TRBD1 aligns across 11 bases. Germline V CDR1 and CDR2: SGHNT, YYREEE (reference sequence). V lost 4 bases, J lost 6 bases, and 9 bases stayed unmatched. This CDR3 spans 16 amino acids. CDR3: CASSTRTGGAGNEQFF. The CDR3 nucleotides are TGTGCCAGCAGCACAAGGACAGGGGGCGCTGGCAATGAGCAGTTCTTC.

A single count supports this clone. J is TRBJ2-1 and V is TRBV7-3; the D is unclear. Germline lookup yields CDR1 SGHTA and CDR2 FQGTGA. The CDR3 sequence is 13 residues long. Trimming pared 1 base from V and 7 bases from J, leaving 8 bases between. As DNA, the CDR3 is TGTGCCAGCAGCTTAAGTACATTAAATGAGCAGTTCTTC. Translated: CASSLSTLNEQFF.

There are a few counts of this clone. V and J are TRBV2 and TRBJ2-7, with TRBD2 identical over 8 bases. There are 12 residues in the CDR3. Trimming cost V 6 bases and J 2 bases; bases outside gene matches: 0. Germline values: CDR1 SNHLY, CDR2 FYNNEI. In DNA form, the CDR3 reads TGTGCCAGCAGCGGGAGGGCCTACGAGCAGTACTTC. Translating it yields CASSGRAYEQYF.

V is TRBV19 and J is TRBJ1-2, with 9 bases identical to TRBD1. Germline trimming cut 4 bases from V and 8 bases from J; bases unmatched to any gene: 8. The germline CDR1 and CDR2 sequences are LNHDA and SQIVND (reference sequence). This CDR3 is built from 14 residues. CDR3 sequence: CASSTTGTGLGYTF. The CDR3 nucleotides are TGTGCCAGTAGTACAACCGGGACAGGGCTGGGCTACACCTTC.

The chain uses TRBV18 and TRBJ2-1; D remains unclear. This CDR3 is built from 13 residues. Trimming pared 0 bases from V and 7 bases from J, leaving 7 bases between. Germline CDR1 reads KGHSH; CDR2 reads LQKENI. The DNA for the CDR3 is TGTGCCAGCTCACCACCTATTGAGAATGAGCAGTTCTTC. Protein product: CASSPPIENEQFF.

The CDR3 nucleotides read TGTGCCAGCAGCGCCGCCGGGACACACTATGGCTACACCTTC. Translating gives CASSAAGTHYGYTF. J is TRBJ1-2 and V is TRBV5-4; a weak D match, TRBD1 (6 bases). Deletions cut 4 bases from V and 3 bases from J, with 13 bases between. Germline lookup yields CDR1 SGHNT and CDR2 YYREEE (reference sequence). CDR3 length equals 14 residues.

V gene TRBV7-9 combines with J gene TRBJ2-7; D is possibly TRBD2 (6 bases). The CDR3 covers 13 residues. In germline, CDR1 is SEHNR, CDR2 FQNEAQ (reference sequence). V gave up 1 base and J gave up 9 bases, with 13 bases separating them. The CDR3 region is CASSLGTGVSQYV. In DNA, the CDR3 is TGTGCCAGCAGCTTAGGGACGGGGGTATCGCAGTACGTC.

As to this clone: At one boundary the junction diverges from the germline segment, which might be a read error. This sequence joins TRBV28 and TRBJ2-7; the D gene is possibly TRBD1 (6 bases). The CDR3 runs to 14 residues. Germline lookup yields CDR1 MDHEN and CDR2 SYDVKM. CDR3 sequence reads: CASMIGGASHEQYF. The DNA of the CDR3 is TGTGCCAGCATGATTGGGGGCGCCTCCCACGAGCAGTACTTC.

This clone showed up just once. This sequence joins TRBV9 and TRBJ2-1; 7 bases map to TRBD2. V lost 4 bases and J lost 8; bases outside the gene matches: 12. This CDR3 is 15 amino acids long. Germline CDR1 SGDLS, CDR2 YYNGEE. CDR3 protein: CASSPGLVGGYEQFF. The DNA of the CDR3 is TGTGCCAGCAGCCCCGGACTAGTAGGCGGCTATGAGCAGTTCTTC.

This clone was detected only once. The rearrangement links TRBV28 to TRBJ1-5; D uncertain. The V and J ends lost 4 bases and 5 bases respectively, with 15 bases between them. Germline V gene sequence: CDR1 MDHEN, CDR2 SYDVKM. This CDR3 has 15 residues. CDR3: CASSSLRERDQPQHF. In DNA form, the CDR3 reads TGTGCCAGCAGTTCCCTCCGGGAAAGGGATCAGCCCCAGCATTTT.

In nucleotides, the CDR3 is TGTGCCAGCAGCTTCGGGGGAGGGCCGGATACGCAGTATTTT. It codes for CASSFGGGPDTQYF. This chain joins TRBV5-5 and TRBJ2-3; 7 nucleotides align to TRBD2. The CDR3 length is 14 residues. Per the germline V gene, CDR1 is SGHKS and CDR2 is YYEKEE (reference sequence). V shed 2 bases and J 6 bases; nucleotides not matched to a gene: 6.

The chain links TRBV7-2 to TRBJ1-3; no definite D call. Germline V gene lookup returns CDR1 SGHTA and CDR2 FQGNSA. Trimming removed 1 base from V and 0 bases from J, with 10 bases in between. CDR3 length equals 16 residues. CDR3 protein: CASSLVDISSGNTIYF. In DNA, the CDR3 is TGTGCCAGCAGCTTAGTTGACATTAGCTCTGGAAACACCATATATTTT.

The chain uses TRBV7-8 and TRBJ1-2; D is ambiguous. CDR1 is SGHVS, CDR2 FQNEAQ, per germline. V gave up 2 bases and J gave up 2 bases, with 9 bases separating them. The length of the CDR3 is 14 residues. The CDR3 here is CASSLLEENYGYTF. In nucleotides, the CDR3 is TGTGCCAGCAGCTTATTAGAGGAGAACTATGGCTACACCTTC.

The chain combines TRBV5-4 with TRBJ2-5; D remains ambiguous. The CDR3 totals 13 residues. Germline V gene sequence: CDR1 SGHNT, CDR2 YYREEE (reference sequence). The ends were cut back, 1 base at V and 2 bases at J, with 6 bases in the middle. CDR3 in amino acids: CASSLTDQETQYF. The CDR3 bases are TGTGCCAGCAGCTTGACTGATCAAGAGACCCAGTACTTC.

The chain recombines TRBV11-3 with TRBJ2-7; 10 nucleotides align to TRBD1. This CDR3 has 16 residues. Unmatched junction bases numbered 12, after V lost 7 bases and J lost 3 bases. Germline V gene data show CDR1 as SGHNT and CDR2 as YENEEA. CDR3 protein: CASTIPGQGIVYEQYV. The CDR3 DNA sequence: TGTGCCAGCACCATACCGGGACAGGGGATAGTCTACGAGCAGTACGTC.

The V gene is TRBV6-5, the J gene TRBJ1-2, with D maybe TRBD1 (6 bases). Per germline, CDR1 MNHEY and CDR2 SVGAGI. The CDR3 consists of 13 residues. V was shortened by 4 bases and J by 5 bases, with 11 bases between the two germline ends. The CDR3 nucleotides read TGTGCCAGCAGTTCAGGGGAAGGGTATGGCTACACCTTC. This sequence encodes CASSSGEGYGYTF.